The 25 T cell receptor beta chains listed next were all sequenced from one sample in a study of T cell changes during pregnancy in multiple sclerosis. Method: immunoSEQ multiplex PCR; TCRdb's copy keeps in-frame clones and lacks some. The sample lists about 83,000 clones; about 90% were seen once. This sample comprised PBMCs, obtained in the first trimester of pregnancy. These TCRs come from a female donor in good health, serving as a control in a pregnancy study. Some clones in this sample may be carry-over from other donors' samples.

The chain combines TRBV19 with TRBJ2-7, with D unresolved. This CDR3 spans 12 amino acids. Germline values: CDR1 LNHDA, CDR2 SQIVND (reference sequence). With 5 bases removed from V and 1 base from J, the gap between germline ends came to 6 bases. CDR3 amino acids: CASSPGSYEQYF. The CDR3 DNA follows: TGTGCCAGTAGTCCAGGATCCTACGAGCAGTACTTC.

This clone was seen just once. The chain has TRBV5-4 and TRBJ1-4, with D possibly matching TRBD1 (5 bases). V shed 5 bases and J shed 0 bases, with 11 bases lying between them. This CDR3 has 15 residues. The germline V gene encodes CDR1 SGHNT and CDR2 YYREEE (reference sequence). In DNA form, the CDR3 reads TGTGCCAGCAGTGCCGGGACTGCAACTAATGAAAAACTGTTTTTT. This sequence encodes CASSAGTATNEKLFF.

This chain joins TRBV7-2 and TRBJ2-3, with D perhaps TRBD2 (5 bases). The V end lost 3 bases, the J end lost 0 bases, and 10 bases lay between the germline ends. Germline V CDR1 and CDR2: SGHTA, FQGNSA. The CDR3 contains 15 residues. The CDR3, as DNA: TGTGCCAGCAGCTTCGCGGGTTTTAGCACAGATACGCAGTATTTT. The encoded protein is CASSFAGFSTDTQYF.

The V call is TRBV9, the J call TRBJ1-5, with D hard to call. The CDR3 is 15 amino acids. Germline V gene sequence: CDR1 SGDLS, CDR2 YYNGEE. V dropped 0 bases and J dropped 7 bases, with 14 bases sitting between them. The CDR3 reads CASSVGAGDGQPQHF. The CDR3, as DNA: TGTGCCAGCAGCGTAGGCGCGGGCGACGGGCAGCCCCAGCATTTT.

This sequence joins TRBV6-4 and TRBJ2-3, with D possibly being TRBD2 (5 bases). CDR3 length equals 15 residues. Trimming pared 3 bases from V and 5 bases from J, leaving 15 bases between. CDR1 is MRHNA, CDR2 SNTAGT, per germline. CDR3 coding DNA: TGTGCCAGCAGTGATTCAAGTCGGGGTGGAGATACGCAGTATTTT. It is translated as CASSDSSRGGDTQYF.

The chain joins TRBV28 to TRBJ1-5; no firm D call. V was cut by 6 bases and J by 3 bases, with 6 bases left in between. The germline V gene has CDR1 MDHEN and CDR2 SYDVKM. The CDR3 runs 12 residues. The CDR3 DNA sequence: TGTGCCAGCAGCCCCCTCAATCAGCCCCAGCATTTT. Protein sequence: CASSPLNQPQHF.

The genes are TRBV18 and TRBJ1-5; D might be TRBD1 (5 bases). The CDR3 is made up of 13 amino acids. V was clipped by 6 bases and J by 9 bases, with 15 bases between them. Germline lookup yields CDR1 KGHSH and CDR2 LQKENI. The CDR3 protein is CASSHDSAWPQHF. CDR3 DNA: TGTGCCAGCTCTCACGACAGTGCTTGGCCCCAGCATTTT.

This clone was observed a handful of times. J is TRBJ1-6 and V is TRBV2; 8 bases fit TRBD1. CDR1 and CDR2 from the germline V gene are SNHLY and FYNNEI. J lost 7 bases, V lost 6 bases, and 5 bases had no gene match. This CDR3 spans 14 amino acids. The CDR3 loop is CASRLTGVNSPLHF. CDR3 bases: TGTGCCAGCAGGCTGACAGGGGTAAATTCACCCCTCCACTTT.

The gene calls are TRBV10-2 and TRBJ1-5, with 8 bases fitting TRBD1. Trimming removed 0 bases from V and 8 bases from J; junction bases left unmatched: 6. The CDR3 contains 15 residues. Germline V gene sequence: CDR1 WSHSY, CDR2 SAAADI. The CDR3: CASSESDRAGEPQHF. CDR3 bases: TGCGCCAGCAGTGAGTCGGACAGGGCGGGGGAGCCCCAGCATTTT.

This chain connects TRBV9 to TRBJ2-2, with 11 bases matching TRBD2. From germline, CDR1 is SGDLS and CDR2 YYNGEE. The junction had 8 bases not matched to a gene; V was cut back by 3 bases and J by 4 bases. The CDR3 loop spans 17 amino acids. CDR3 residues: CASSAGTSGFFTGELFF. CDR3 sequence (DNA): TGTGCCAGCAGCGCCGGGACTAGCGGTTTCTTCACCGGGGAGCTGTTTTTT.

This chain joins TRBV7-8 and TRBJ2-3, with 12 bases that match TRBD2. This CDR3 is 16 amino acids long. Trimming took 5 bases from V and 0 from J; bases not matched to a gene: 3. Germline V CDR1 and CDR2: SGHVS, FQNEAQ. The CDR3 nucleotides are TGTGCCAGCAGCCCGCTAGCGGGGGGGAGCACAGATACGCAGTATTTT. It translates to CASSPLAGGSTDTQYF. Together with reference TRBV7-8 and TRBJ2-3, the CDR3 gives the full variable domain: GAGVSQSPRYKVAKRGQDVALRCDPISGHVSLFWYQQALGQGPEFLTYFQNEAQLDKSGLPSDRFFAERPEGSVSTLKIQRTQQEDSAVYLCASSPLAGGSTDTQYFGPGTRLTVL.

This chain connects TRBV19 to TRBJ2-3; a possible D gene is TRBD1 (5 bases). Germline CDR1 reads LNHDA; CDR2 reads SQIVND (reference sequence). Trimming took 5 bases from V and 2 from J, leaving 8 bases between them. The CDR3 sequence is 13 residues long. DNA for the CDR3: TGTGCCAGTAGTGACAGTCTCACAGATACGCAGTATTTT. This translates into CASSDSLTDTQYF. The variable domain in full, with the rest retrieved from reference TRBV19 and TRBJ2-3, is DGGITQSPKYLFRKEGQNVTLSCEQNLNHDAMYWYRQDPGQGLRLIYYSQIVNDFQKGDIAEGYSVSREKKESFPLTVTSAQKNPTAFYLCASSDSLTDTQYFGPGTRLTVL.

The gene calls are TRBV7-9 and TRBJ1-2, with 9 bases lining up with TRBD1. Per the germline V gene, CDR1 is SEHNR and CDR2 is FQNEAQ (reference sequence). The junction had 6 bases not matched to a gene; V was cut back by 5 bases and J by 8 bases. The CDR3 totals 13 residues. The CDR3 here is CASSTRTGVGYTF. The CDR3 region has the DNA TGTGCCAGCAGCACCCGGACAGGGGTCGGCTACACCTTC.

The chain has TRBV28 and TRBJ1-1; maybe TRBD1 (5 bases). This CDR3 contains 12 residues. With 8 bases removed from V and 4 bases from J, the gap between germline ends came to 11 bases. Germline V CDR1 and CDR2: MDHEN, SYDVKM. The CDR3 DNA sequence: TGTGCCAGCCGAGTTCAGGGCACTGAAGCTTTCTTT. It encodes CASRVQGTEAFF.

This chain joins TRBV7-3 and TRBJ2-3; 10 nucleotides match TRBD2. V was clipped by 5 bases and J by 4 bases; unmatched bases: 6. Germline CDR1 is SGHTA and CDR2 is FQGTGA. This CDR3 has 15 amino acids. In DNA, the CDR3 is TGTGCCAGCAGCCGAGCGGGAGGGCCTTCAGATACGCAGTATTTT. This codes for CASSRAGGPSDTQYF.

The chain couples TRBV11-2 to TRBJ2-1; 7 nucleotides match TRBD2. The CDR3 extends over 18 amino acids. Germline lookup yields CDR1 SGHAT and CDR2 FQNNGV. J lost 6 bases, V lost 5 bases, and 19 bases had no gene match. CDR3 in amino acids: CASSATPQWASGSNEQFF. CDR3 sequence (DNA): TGTGCCAGCAGCGCTACCCCTCAGTGGGCTAGCGGAAGCAATGAGCAGTTCTTC.

V and J are TRBV2 and TRBJ2-1, with 10 bases that match TRBD1. V was clipped by 4 bases and J by 1 base; unmatched bases: 1. The CDR3 is 15 residues long. Germline V lookup: CDR1 SNHLY, CDR2 FYNNEI. The DNA of the CDR3 is TGTGCCAGCAGTGGGACAGGGGGTTCCTACAATGAGCAGTTCTTC. Its translation is CASSGTGGSYNEQFF.

The chain links TRBV12-2 to TRBJ1-1; the table's TRBD1 call for D was not verified on the DNA. TRBV12-2 is tagged as a pseudogene. The CDR3 extends over 16 amino acids. CDR3 residues: CASRLAVGTGGWGAFF. For the CDR3, the DNA is TGTGCAAGTCGCTTAGCCGTGGGGACAGGGGGCTGGGGGGCTTTCTTT.

This clone showed up just a few times. This rearrangement joins TRBV6-1 to TRBJ1-5, with 7 bases that match TRBD1. V shed 3 bases and J 7 bases; nucleotides not matched to a gene: 6. In germline, CDR1 is MNHNS, CDR2 SASEGT. CDR3 length: 14 amino acids. The DNA for the CDR3 is TGTGCCAGCAGTGATACAGGGGCAAGACAGCCCCAGCATTTT. The encoded protein is CASSDTGARQPQHF.

V and J are TRBV30 and TRBJ1-2; D unclear. Germline-derived CDR1 and CDR2 are GTSNPN and SVGIG (reference sequence). This CDR3 has 13 residues. Trimming left V 0 bases short and J 8 bases short, with 13 bases between. The CDR3 loop reads CAWSVLGSGGYTF. The CDR3 nucleotides are TGTGCCTGGAGTGTACTGGGGAGCGGGGGCTACACCTTC.

CDR3 in DNA: TGTGCCAGTACCCTTGGGGGGACTAGTAATTCACCCCTCCACTTT. Protein product: CASTLGGTSNSPLHF. The J gene is TRBJ1-6, the V gene TRBV19; TRBD1 might be the D (5 bases). This CDR3 comprises 15 residues. The V end was cut by 7 bases, the J end by 6 bases, with 16 bases between. Germline V gives CDR1 LNHDA, CDR2 SQIVND (reference sequence).

The V call is TRBV29-1, the J call TRBJ2-7; 8 bases are a match to TRBD2. The CDR3 totals 15 residues. From germline, CDR1 is SQVTM and CDR2 ANQGSEA. V was pared by 3 bases and J by 7 bases, with 14 bases of the junction left unmatched. The CDR3 reads CSVDREGRGGWEQYF. In DNA, the CDR3 is TGCAGCGTTGACCGGGAGGGCCGGGGGGGTTGGGAGCAGTACTTC.

This chain uses TRBV7-2 with TRBJ2-3, with D possibly matching TRBD1 (6 bases). Trimming removed 1 base from V and 2 bases from J, with 22 bases in between. This CDR3 has 19 amino acids. The germline V gene has CDR1 SGHTA and CDR2 FQGNSA. This chain's CDR3 is CASSLVRFNRDPSTDTQYF. The CDR3 DNA reads as TGTGCCAGCAGCTTAGTAAGGTTTAACAGGGACCCTTCCACAGATACGCAGTATTTT.

The chain carries TRBV7-9 and TRBJ2-7; 8 bases line up with TRBD1. Germline lookup yields CDR1 SEHNR and CDR2 FQNEAQ (reference sequence). This CDR3 contains 13 residues. After removal of 3 bases from V and 6 bases from J, the junction contained 4 bases not matched to a gene. The chain's CDR3 is CASSFGQGGEQYF. In DNA form, the CDR3 reads TGTGCCAGCAGCTTCGGACAGGGCGGCGAGCAGTACTTC.

This chain links TRBV4-1 with TRBJ2-7; TRBD2 is a possible D gene (5 bases). CDR1 and CDR2 from the germline V gene are MGHRA and YSYEKL. The CDR3 is made up of 16 amino acids. The ends were cut back, 1 base at V and 1 base at J, with 14 bases in the middle. In DNA, the CDR3 is TGCGCCAGCAGCCAAGCCCTGGCAGGACTTTCCTACGAGCAGTACTTC. As protein: CASSQALAGLSYEQYF.